The 32 T cell receptor beta chains reported below all come from one sample, sequenced in a study of CXCR3-negative and CXCR3-positive naive CD8 T cells (dated by TCRdb to the late 2010s). Sequenced using a NextSeq 550. The Human TCR Profiling Kit (MiLaboratory) was used to make UMI-labeled 5' RACE TRB cDNA libraries. TCRdb reprocessed the reads, and each CDR3 protein sequence is entered once, without DNA. The sample's table covers 35,000 to 50,000 distinct CDR3 sequences. Roughly a tenth of the sample is held by the ten biggest clonotypes. The sequenced material came from memory CD8+ T cells from blood. The meaning of the sample's cell subset or site label: conventional CD8+ memory T cells (TMEM), sorted as controls. The origin of the receptors is a human donor in good health. Some clones in this sample may be carry-over from other donors' samples.

The chain has TRBV29-1 and TRBJ1-5; TCRdb lists TRBD1, though no DNA is available to test this call. The CDR3 length is 17 residues. Germline CDR1 and CDR2: SQVTM and ANQGSEA. This chain's CDR3 is CSVWCDRGSALKVPQHF. The full variable domain, completed using reference TRBV29-1 and TRBJ1-5, is SAVISQKPSRDICQRGTSLTIQCQVDSQVTMMFWYRQQPGQSLTLIATANQGSEATYESGFVIDKFPISRPNLTFSTLTVSNMSPEDSSIYLCSVWCDRGSALKVPQHFGDGTRLSIL.

The chain links TRBV5-1 to TRBJ1-1. CDR1 and CDR2 from the germline V gene are SGHRS and YFSETQ. This CDR3 is 12 amino acids long. The CDR3 reads CASSSTNTEAFF.

This CDR3 reads CASSYLEYNEQFF. This chain links TRBV6-2 or TRBV6-3 with TRBJ2-1. The CDR3 spans 13 residues. The germline CDR1 and CDR2 sequences are MNHEY and SVGEGT.

The V and J genes are TRBV7-9 and TRBJ1-5. This CDR3 has 15 amino acids. Germline values: CDR1 SEHNR, CDR2 FQNEAQ (reference sequence). CDR3 sequence reads: CASSLGLGSNQPQHF.

The V gene is TRBV18, the J gene TRBJ2-7; TCRdb's assignment of TRBD1 cannot be checked, as there is no DNA. The CDR3 loop spans 15 amino acids. CDR1 is KGHSH, CDR2 LQKENI, per germline. CDR3 protein: CASSETGVWTYEQYF.

This chain connects TRBV27 to TRBJ2-7. The CDR3 is 13 residues long. The germline gives CDR1 MNHEY, CDR2 SMNVEV (reference sequence). CDR3 region: CASSGQGPYEQYF.

The V and J genes are TRBV6-2 or TRBV6-3 and TRBJ2-7; TCRdb's D gene call, TRBD1, goes unchecked for lack of DNA. The germline CDR1 and CDR2 sequences are MNHEY and SVGEGT. This CDR3 is built from 13 residues. CDR3 sequence reads: CTTGDTGSYEQYF.

The chain carries TRBV6-6 and TRBJ2-7; TCRdb indicates TRBD1, and absent DNA this call remains unverified. Looked up from germline, CDR1 is MNHNY and CDR2 is SVGAGI (reference sequence). The CDR3 consists of 15 residues. CDR3 in amino acids: CASSDLDSYSYEQYF.

This chain links TRBV7-3 with TRBJ2-3. This CDR3 has 12 amino acids. In germline, CDR1 is SGHTA, CDR2 FQGTGA. CDR3 amino acids: CASSLIADTQYF. The variable domain in full, with the rest retrieved from reference TRBV7-3 and TRBJ2-3, is GAGVSQTPSNKVTEKGKYVELRCDPISGHTALYWYRQSLGQGPEFLIYFQGTGAADDSGLPNDRFFAVRPEGSVSTLKIQRTERGDSAVYLCASSLIADTQYFGPGTRLTVL.

The chain carries TRBV6-5 and TRBJ2-1; without DNA, the TCRdb call of TRBD1 cannot be checked. CDR1 is MNHEY, CDR2 SVGAGI, per germline. This CDR3 comprises 16 residues. This CDR3 reads CASTEGAYASYNEQFF.

V and J are TRBV4-3 and TRBJ2-1; TCRdb indicates TRBD2, and absent DNA this call remains unverified. Germline loops: CDR1 LGHNA, CDR2 YSLEER. The CDR3 consists of 15 residues. This CDR3 is CASRPGLAGVNEQFF.

V usage is TRBV29-1 and J usage is TRBJ2-7. The CDR3 contains 14 residues. The germline gives CDR1 SQVTM, CDR2 ANQGSEA. The CDR3 region is CSVEDSMRAHEQYF.

This chain uses TRBV4-1 with TRBJ2-1; TCRdb names TRBD2, which stays unverified in the absence of DNA. CDR3 size: 17 residues. Germline V gene sequence: CDR1 MGHRA, CDR2 YSYEKL. CDR3 loop: CASSQVMAGGRYNEQFF.

The chain joins TRBV6-5 to TRBJ2-7; TCRdb designates TRBD2, a call that cannot be tested without DNA. This CDR3 spans 15 amino acids. CDR1 and CDR2 from the germline V gene are MNHEY and SVGAGI. The CDR3 loop reads CASTVSAGSWPEQYF.

The chain recombines TRBV29-1 with TRBJ1-2; TCRdb's assignment of TRBD1 cannot be checked, as there is no DNA. This CDR3 spans 16 amino acids. Germline V lookup: CDR1 SQVTM, CDR2 ANQGSEA. CDR3 sequence: CSVEERSRGMGYGYTF.

V usage is TRBV18 and J usage is TRBJ2-1. This CDR3 is 14 amino acids long. CDR1 and CDR2 (germline): KGHSH, LQKENI. The CDR3 loop reads CASSPLYGSDEQFF.

The genes are TRBV12-3 or TRBV12-4 and TRBJ2-1. The CDR3 is made up of 12 amino acids. CDR3 loop: CASSPRSHEQFF.

The rearrangement uses TRBV12-3 or TRBV12-4 and TRBJ1-1; the D gene TCRdb calls, TRBD1, cannot be checked with no DNA. The CDR3 extends over 13 amino acids. This CDR3 reads CASSLNGGTEAFF.

The CDR3 loop reads CATSLRGDREQYF. The chain employs TRBV5-1 and TRBJ2-3; lacking DNA, the TRBD2 call made by TCRdb goes unchecked. The CDR3 is 13 residues long. The germline CDR1 and CDR2 sequences are SGHRS and YFSETQ.

CDR3 sequence reads: CASSYSIRPGNYGYTF. The chain joins TRBV6-5 to TRBJ1-2; absent DNA, TCRdb's TRBD1 call cannot be checked. Looked up from germline, CDR1 is MNHEY and CDR2 is SVGAGI. This CDR3 region has 16 residues.

This chain connects TRBV28 to TRBJ2-1; with no DNA, the TCRdb D assignment of TRBD2 cannot be verified. Germline loops: CDR1 MDHEN, CDR2 SYDVKM. This CDR3 contains 14 residues. The CDR3 spells CASSLVLGRSEQFF.

V is TRBV7-9 and J is TRBJ1-2; the D call from TCRdb, TRBD1, cannot be confirmed without DNA. CDR3 size: 16 residues. The germline gives CDR1 SEHNR, CDR2 FQNEAQ (reference sequence). The CDR3 is CASSPRWQGLGYGYTF.

The chain couples TRBV29-1 to TRBJ2-7; TCRdb names TRBD1, which stays unverified in the absence of DNA. This CDR3 comprises 14 residues. CDR1 is SQVTM and CDR2 is ANQGSEA in the germline V gene. Here the CDR3 reads CSAHGGRRDYEQYF.

V usage is TRBV4-1 and J usage is TRBJ2-7. Germline V gene sequence: CDR1 MGHRA, CDR2 YSYEKL. The CDR3 is made up of 15 amino acids. The chain's CDR3 is CASSQVKSDSYEQYF.

This sequence joins TRBV5-6 and TRBJ2-7. CDR1 is SGHDT and CDR2 is YYEEEE in the germline V gene. The CDR3 consists of 11 residues. The CDR3 loop reads CASSLSLEQYF.

The chain combines TRBV20-1 with TRBJ2-7. The CDR3 has 12 amino acids. Germline CDR1 and CDR2: DFQATT and SNEGSKA (reference sequence). The CDR3 loop is CSARGGTYEQYF.

The J gene is TRBJ2-7, the V gene TRBV7-9. CDR1 and CDR2 from the germline V gene are SEHNR and FQNEAQ (reference sequence). This CDR3 is 12 amino acids long. The chain's CDR3 is CASSLGLGEQYF.

J is TRBJ2-1 and V is TRBV6-2 or TRBV6-3. The germline CDR1 and CDR2 sequences are MNHEY and SVGEGT. The CDR3 runs 14 residues. The CDR3 is CASSYEAVYNEQFF.

The chain joins TRBV6-2 or TRBV6-3 to TRBJ1-1; without DNA, the TCRdb call of TRBD1 cannot be checked. The CDR3 is 17 amino acids. Germline CDR1 and CDR2: MNHEY and SVGEGT. The CDR3 here is CASRGDRGRVMNTEAFF.

V usage is TRBV5-1 and J usage is TRBJ1-6. The CDR3 runs 13 residues. Germline-derived CDR1 and CDR2 are SGHRS and YFSETQ. The CDR3 reads CASSLDYNSPLHF.

This chain connects TRBV5-1 to TRBJ2-7; TCRdb reports TRBD1, a call that lacks DNA to check it against. Germline V gene lookup returns CDR1 SGHRS and CDR2 YFSETQ. The CDR3 totals 14 residues. The CDR3 protein is CASSLQGATGEQYF.

The chain joins TRBV7-9 to TRBJ1-1; TCRdb selects TRBD1, and the lack of DNA leaves this call unchecked. The germline CDR1 and CDR2 sequences are SEHNR and FQNEAQ (reference sequence). The CDR3 length is 16 residues. CDR3 residues: CASSLYDSRMNTEAFF.